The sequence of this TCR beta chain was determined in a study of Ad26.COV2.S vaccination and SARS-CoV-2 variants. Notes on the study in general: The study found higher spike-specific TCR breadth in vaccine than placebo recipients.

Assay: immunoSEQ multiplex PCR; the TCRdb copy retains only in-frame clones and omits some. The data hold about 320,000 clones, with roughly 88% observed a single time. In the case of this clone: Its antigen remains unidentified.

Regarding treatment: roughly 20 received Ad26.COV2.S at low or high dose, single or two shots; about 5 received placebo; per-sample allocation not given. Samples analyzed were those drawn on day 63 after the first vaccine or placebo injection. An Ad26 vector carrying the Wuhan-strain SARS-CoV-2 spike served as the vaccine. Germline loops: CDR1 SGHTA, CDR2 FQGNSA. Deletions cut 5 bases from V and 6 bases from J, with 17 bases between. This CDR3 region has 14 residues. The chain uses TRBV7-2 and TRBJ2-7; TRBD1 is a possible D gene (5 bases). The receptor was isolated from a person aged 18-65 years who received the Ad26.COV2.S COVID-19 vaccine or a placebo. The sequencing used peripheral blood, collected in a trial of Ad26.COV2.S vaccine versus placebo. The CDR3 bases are TGTGCCAGCAGCCCTACGACAGTTCCGGTCGAGCAGTACTTC. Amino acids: CASSPTTVPVEQYF.